This TCR beta chain emerged from a study of Tregs in tolerant kidney transplant recipients. Worth noting for this clone: Antigen specificity is unknown. The read ends 3 residues early relative to the CDR3; the germline J gene fills the gap.

TCRdb's copy holds only in-frame clones and misses some; the assay was immunoSEQ multiplex PCR. The sample's table shows 30,000 or so clones. V dropped 0 bases and J dropped 4 bases, with 6 bases sitting between them. Germline CDR1 is SEHNR and CDR2 is FQNEAQ (reference sequence). The CDR3 extends over 13 amino acids. Points from the study as a whole: Nucleotide sequences could not be compared across some patients' samples due to primer changes.

This receptor was identified in a human donor who received a combined kidney and bone marrow transplant. The rearrangement links TRBV7-9 to TRBJ1-2; D ambiguous. The specimen comprised CD8+ T cells from blood, sampled before the transplant. CDR3 DNA, as far as it was read: TGTGCCAGCAGCTTAGCGAACGGCTATGGC. Translating it yields CASSLANGYG. The complete CDR3 protein is CASSLANGYGYTF.